This T cell receptor beta chain was captured in a study of blood T cell repertoires in COVID-19. For the study at large: From the United States, Italy and Spain came samples of acute and convalescent COVID-19. Sources were T cells, B-cell-depleted T cells, or PBMCs; the material itself was cDNA or gDNA.

This clone was counted a single time. The CDR3 totals 13 residues. The germline V gene has CDR1 SGHDT and CDR2 YYEEEE. V lost 4 bases, J lost 5 bases, and 12 bases lay in between. Per the original methods: Amplified reference gene primers provided the basis for estimating nucleated cell counts. Produced via immunoSEQ multiplex PCR; TCRdb's table is partial and in-frame only. V and J calls and clone size are those listed in that table; D and trimming were worked out from the DNA. Among 30,000 to 40,000 clones listed, 75% to 95% were seen once. This clonotype was sampled from an elderly woman with acute or convalescent COVID-19. V is TRBV5-6 and J is TRBJ1-1; no clear D gene. The sequencing input was peripheral blood. The CDR3 DNA sequence: TGTGCCAGCAGCATCGGGTCGGAGACTGAAGCTTTCTTT. It specifies CASSIGSETEAFF.